The TCR beta chain under discussion was sequenced for a study of early T cells in non-severe SARS-CoV-2 infection. Study information: Bulk RNA from unsorted whole blood was sequenced; chains were unpaired.

The CDR3 is 16 residues long. Germline CDR1 is MGHRA and CDR2 is YSYEKL. Comments on this clonotype: Its target is unknown. At one end, the junction sequence differs from germline, possibly due to a read error.

Attachment of unique molecular identifiers to individual cDNA molecules was performed. TCRdb re-derived calls from the 5' RACE reads in MiXCR, one entry per CDR3 protein. The repertoire holds 80,000 to 95,000 distinct CDR3 sequences, with around a sixth as singletons. Broader study findings: Anti-spike CD8 responses were favored in VDJdb matching, and private and CD4 specificities were missed.

This chain connects TRBV4-1 to TRBJ2-2; 7 bases fit TRBD1. This TCR derives from an adult who was a healthcare worker with PCR-confirmed SARS-CoV-2 infection or an uninfected control (not recorded which). The sequencing used whole blood, collected at baseline. The CDR3: CASRQGTVSNTGELFF. DNA of the CDR3: TGCGCCAGCAGACAAGGGACAGTTTCGAACACCGGGGAGCTGTTTTTT.